These 5 T cell receptor beta chains share one sample of origin, sequenced in a study of T cell responses to AZD1222 COVID-19 vaccine. Sequenced by immunoSEQ multiplex PCR; TCRdb stores in-frame clones only, minus some. Of some 120,000 clones listed, 90% to 95% are singletons. Sequenced here: peripheral blood, sampled on day 0 of AZD1222 vaccination. The receptors come from an adult in good health.

The chain carries TRBV6-5 and TRBJ1-1; D remains ambiguous. The length of the CDR3 is 10 residues. With 5 bases removed from V and 7 bases from J, the gap between germline ends came to 5 bases. CDR1 and CDR2 (germline): MNHEY, SVGAGI. CDR3 sequence: CASSNFEAFF. CDR3 nucleotide sequence: TGTGCCAGCAGTAATTTTGAAGCTTTCTTT.

The rearrangement uses TRBV9 and TRBJ1-1; D is uncertain. CDR3 length: 13 residues. The V end lost 3 bases, the J end lost 4 bases, and 10 bases lay between the germline ends. The germline CDR1 and CDR2 sequences are SGDLS and YYNGEE. The CDR3: CASSAALRTEAFF. The CDR3, as DNA: TGTGCCAGCAGCGCCGCGTTGCGCACTGAAGCTTTCTTT.

CDR3 region: CASNDAGSTEAFF. The DNA of the CDR3 is TGTGCCAGCAACGACGCAGGGAGCACTGAAGCTTTCTTT. This chain uses TRBV6-5 with TRBJ1-1, with a weak D call TRBD1 (5 bases). The germline gives CDR1 MNHEY, CDR2 SVGAGI. This CDR3 comprises 13 residues. V was pared by 7 bases and J by 4 bases, with 13 bases between.

This chain links TRBV19 with TRBJ1-1; 7 nucleotides agree with TRBD1. Germline trimming cut 6 bases from V and 0 bases from J; bases unmatched to any gene: 7. The germline V gene encodes CDR1 LNHDA and CDR2 SQIVND (reference sequence). CDR3 length: 15 amino acids. The CDR3, as DNA: TGTGCCAGTAGCCACTCGGACAGGTTGAACACTGAAGCTTTCTTT. It codes for CASSHSDRLNTEAFF.

The V gene is TRBV7-8, the J gene TRBJ2-1; unclear D gene. Deletions cut 1 base from V and 6 bases from J, with 4 bases between. The germline V gene has CDR1 SGHVS and CDR2 FQNEAQ. This CDR3 comprises 12 residues. CDR3 coding DNA: TGTGCCAGCAGCTTAGGGACCAATGAGCAGTTCTTC. Amino acid sequence: CASSLGTNEQFF.